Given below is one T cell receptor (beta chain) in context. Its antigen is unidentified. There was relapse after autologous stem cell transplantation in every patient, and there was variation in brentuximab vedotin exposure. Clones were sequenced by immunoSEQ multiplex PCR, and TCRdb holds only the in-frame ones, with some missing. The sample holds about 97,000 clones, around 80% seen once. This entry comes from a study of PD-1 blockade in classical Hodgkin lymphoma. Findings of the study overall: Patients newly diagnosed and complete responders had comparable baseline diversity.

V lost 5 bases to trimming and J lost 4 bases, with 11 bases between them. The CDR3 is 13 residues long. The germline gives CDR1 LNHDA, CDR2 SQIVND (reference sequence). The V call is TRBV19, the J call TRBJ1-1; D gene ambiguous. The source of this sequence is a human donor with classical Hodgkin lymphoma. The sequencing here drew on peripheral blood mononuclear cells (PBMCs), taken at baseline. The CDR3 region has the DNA TGTGCCAGTAGTTTCGACATACCCACTGAAGCTTTCTTT. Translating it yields CASSFDIPTEAFF.